This record covers a single TCR beta chain. The sample originates from a study of T cell changes during pregnancy in multiple sclerosis. The CDR3 runs 15 residues. The V gene's germline CDR1 is LNHDA and CDR2 SQIVND (reference sequence). Trimming removed 3 bases from V and 5 bases from J, with 14 bases in between. Profiled with immunoSEQ multiplex PCR; TCRdb holds only in-frame clones, not every one. Counted here are around 45,000 clones, 80% to 90% occurring once; the ten biggest clones make up roughly 8%. The specimen was CD8+ T cells from peripheral blood mononuclear cells, collected in the second trimester of pregnancy. The gene calls are TRBV19 and TRBJ1-5; D might be TRBD1 (5 bases). This clonotype originated in a female donor with multiple sclerosis, enrolled in a pregnancy study. The CDR3 DNA is TGTGCCAGTAGTATTTCCCAGGGCGCACATCAGCCCCAGCATTTT. Its protein product is CASSISQGAHQPQHF. Full variable domain (remainder filled in from reference TRBV19 and TRBJ1-5): DGGITQSPKYLFRKEGQNVTLSCEQNLNHDAMYWYRQDPGQGLRLIYYSQIVNDFQKGDIAEGYSVSREKKESFPLTVTSAQKNPTAFYLCASSISQGAHQPQHFGDGTRLSIL.